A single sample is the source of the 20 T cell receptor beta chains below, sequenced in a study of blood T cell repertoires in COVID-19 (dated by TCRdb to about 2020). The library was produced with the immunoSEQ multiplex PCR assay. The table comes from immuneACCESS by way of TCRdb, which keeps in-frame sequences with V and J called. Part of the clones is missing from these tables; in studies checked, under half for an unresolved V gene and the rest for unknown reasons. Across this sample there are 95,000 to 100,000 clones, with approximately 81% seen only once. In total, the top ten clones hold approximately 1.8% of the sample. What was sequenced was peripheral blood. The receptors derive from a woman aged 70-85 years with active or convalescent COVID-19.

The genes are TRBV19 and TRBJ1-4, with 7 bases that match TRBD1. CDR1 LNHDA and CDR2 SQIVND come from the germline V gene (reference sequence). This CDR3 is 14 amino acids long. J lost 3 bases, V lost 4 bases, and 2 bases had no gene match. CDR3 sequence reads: CASSTTGSNEKLFF. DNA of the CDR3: TGTGCCAGTAGTACGACAGGGTCTAATGAAAAACTGTTTTTT.

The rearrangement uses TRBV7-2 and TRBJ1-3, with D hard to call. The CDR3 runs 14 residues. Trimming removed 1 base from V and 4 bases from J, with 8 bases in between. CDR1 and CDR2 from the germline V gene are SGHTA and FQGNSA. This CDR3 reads CASSLGGRGNTIYF. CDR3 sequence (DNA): TGTGCCAGCAGCTTAGGAGGCAGAGGAAACACCATATATTTT.

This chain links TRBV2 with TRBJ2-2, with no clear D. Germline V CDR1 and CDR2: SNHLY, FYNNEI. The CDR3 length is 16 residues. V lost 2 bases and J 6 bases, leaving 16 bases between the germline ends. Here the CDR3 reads CASSEYTSVSPGELFF. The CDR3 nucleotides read TGTGCCAGCAGTGAATATACAAGCGTATCCCCCGGGGAGCTGTTTTTT.

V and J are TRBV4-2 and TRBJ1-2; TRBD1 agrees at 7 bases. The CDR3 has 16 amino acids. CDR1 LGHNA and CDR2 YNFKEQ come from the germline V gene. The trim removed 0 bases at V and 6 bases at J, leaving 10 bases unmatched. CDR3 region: CASSQDSGRGWDGYTF. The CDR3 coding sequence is TGTGCCAGCAGCCAAGATTCGGGCAGGGGGTGGGATGGCTACACCTTC.

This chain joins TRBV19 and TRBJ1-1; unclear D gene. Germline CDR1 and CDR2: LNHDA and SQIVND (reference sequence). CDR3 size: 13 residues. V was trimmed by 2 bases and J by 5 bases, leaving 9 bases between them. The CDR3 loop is CASSISVLTEAFF. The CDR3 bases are TGTGCCAGTAGTATATCCGTCTTGACTGAAGCTTTCTTT.

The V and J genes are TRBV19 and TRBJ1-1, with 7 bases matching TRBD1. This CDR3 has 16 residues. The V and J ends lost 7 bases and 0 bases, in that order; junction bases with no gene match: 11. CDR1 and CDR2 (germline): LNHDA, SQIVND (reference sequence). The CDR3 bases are TGTGCCAGTACCAAGGGCGGCAGGGGGGTGAACACTGAAGCTTTCTTT. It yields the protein CASTKGGRGVNTEAFF.

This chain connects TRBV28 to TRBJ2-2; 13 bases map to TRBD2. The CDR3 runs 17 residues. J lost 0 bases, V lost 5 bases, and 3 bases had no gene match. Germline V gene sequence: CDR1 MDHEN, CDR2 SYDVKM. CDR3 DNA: TGTGCCAGCAGTGGGGGACTAGCGGGACCGAACACCGGGGAGCTGTTTTTT. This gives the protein CASSGGLAGPNTGELFF. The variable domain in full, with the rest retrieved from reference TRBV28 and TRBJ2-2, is DVKVTQSSRYLVKRTGEKVFLECVQDMDHENMFWYRQDPGLGLRLIYFSYDVKMKEKGDIPEGYSVSREKKERFSLILESASTNQTSMYLCASSGGLAGPNTGELFFGEGSRLTVL.

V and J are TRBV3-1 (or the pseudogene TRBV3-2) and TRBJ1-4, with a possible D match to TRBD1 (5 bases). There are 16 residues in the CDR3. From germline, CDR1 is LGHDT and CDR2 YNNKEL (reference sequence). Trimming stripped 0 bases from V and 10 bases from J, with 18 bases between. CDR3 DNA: TGTGCCAGCAGCCAAGATGGGGGTAGAAGGAGGGGAAAACTGTTTTTT. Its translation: CASSQDGGRRRGKLFF.

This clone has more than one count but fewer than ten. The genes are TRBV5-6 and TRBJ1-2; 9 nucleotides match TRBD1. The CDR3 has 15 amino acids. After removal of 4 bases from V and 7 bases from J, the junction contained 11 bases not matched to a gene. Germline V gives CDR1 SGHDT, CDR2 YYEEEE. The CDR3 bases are TGTGCCAGCAGCCGACGGGACAGGGTCGTAAGTGGCTACACCTTC. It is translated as CASSRRDRVVSGYTF.

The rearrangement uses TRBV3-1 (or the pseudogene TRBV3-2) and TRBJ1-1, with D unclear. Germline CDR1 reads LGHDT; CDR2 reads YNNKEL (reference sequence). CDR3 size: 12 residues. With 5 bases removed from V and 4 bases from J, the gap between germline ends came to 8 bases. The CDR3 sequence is CASSKSPTEAFF. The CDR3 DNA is TGTGCCAGCAGCAAGAGTCCCACTGAAGCTTTCTTT.

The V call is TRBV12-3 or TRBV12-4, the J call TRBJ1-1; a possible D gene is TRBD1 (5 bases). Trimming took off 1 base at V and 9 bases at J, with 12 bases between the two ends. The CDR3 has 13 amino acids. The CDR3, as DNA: TGTGCCAGCAGTTTAGGGGTGACAGAGAAAGCTTTCTTT. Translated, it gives CASSLGVTEKAFF.

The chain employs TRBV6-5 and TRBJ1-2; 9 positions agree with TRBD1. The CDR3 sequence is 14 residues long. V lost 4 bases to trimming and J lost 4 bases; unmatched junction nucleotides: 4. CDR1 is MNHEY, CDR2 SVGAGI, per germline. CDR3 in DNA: TGTGCCAGCAGTTGGGACAGGGAGGGCTATGGCTACACCTTC. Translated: CASSWDREGYGYTF.

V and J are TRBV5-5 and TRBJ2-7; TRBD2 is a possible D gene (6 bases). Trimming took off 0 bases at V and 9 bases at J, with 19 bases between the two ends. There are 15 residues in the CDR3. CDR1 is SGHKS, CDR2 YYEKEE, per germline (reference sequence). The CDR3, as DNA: TGTGCCAGCAGCTTGGGGTCGGGGGATCCTACGAGGCAGTACTTC. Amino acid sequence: CASSLGSGDPTRQYF.

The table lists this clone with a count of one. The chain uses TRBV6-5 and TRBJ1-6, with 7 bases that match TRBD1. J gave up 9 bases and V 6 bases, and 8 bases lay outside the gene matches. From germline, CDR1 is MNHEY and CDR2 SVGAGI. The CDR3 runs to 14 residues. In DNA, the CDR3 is TGTGCCAGCAGGCCGACAGGGCTCGGTTCACCCCTCCACTTT. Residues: CASRPTGLGSPLHF.

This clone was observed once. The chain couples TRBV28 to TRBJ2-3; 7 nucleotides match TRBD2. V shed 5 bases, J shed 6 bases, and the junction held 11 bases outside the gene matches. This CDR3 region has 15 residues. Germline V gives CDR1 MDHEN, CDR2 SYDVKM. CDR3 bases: TGTGCCAGCAGTAGAGGAGCGGGGTCGATGGATACGCAGTATTTT. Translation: CASSRGAGSMDTQYF.

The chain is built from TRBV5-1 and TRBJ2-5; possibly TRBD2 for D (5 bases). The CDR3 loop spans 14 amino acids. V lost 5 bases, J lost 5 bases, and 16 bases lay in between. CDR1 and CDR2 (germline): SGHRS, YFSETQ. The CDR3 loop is CASRPPAGGETQYF. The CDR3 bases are TGCGCCAGCAGACCCCCCGCGGGCGGTGAGACCCAGTACTTC.

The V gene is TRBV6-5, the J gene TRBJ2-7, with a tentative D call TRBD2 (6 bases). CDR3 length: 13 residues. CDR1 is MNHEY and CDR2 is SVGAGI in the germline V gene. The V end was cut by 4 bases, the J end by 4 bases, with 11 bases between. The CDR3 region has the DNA TGTGCCAGCAGTTCCCCGGAGGGGTACGAGCAGTACTTC. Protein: CASSSPEGYEQYF.

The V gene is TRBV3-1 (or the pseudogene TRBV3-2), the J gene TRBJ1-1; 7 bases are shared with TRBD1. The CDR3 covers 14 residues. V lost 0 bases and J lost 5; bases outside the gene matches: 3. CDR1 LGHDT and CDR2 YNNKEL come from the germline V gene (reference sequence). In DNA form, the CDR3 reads TGTGCCAGCAGCCAAGAGGGACAGACAACTGAAGCTTTCTTT. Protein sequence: CASSQEGQTTEAFF.

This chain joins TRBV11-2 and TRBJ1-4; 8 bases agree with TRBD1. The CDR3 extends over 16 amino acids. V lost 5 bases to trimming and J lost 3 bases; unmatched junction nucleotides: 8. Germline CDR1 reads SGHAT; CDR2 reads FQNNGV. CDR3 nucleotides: TGTGCCAGCAGCCAAGACAGGGGACAGGCTAATGAAAAACTGTTTTTT. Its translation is CASSQDRGQANEKLFF.

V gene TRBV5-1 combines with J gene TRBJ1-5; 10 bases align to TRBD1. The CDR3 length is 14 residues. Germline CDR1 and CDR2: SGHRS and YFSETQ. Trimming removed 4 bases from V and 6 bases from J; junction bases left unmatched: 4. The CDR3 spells CASSTTGGGQPQHF. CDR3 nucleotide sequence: TGCGCCAGCAGCACGACAGGGGGCGGTCAGCCCCAGCATTTT.